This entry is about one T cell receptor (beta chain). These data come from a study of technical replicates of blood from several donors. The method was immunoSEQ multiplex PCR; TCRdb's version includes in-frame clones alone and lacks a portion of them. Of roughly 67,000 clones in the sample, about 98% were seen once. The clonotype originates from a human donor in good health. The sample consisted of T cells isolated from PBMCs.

CDR3 protein: CASTLSPGHRRATNEKLFF. In nucleotides, the CDR3 is TGTGCCAGCACCCTCTCTCCGGGACACAGAAGAGCAACTAATGAAAAACTGTTTTTT. V and J are TRBV7-8 and TRBJ1-4; D is possibly TRBD1 (6 bases). The CDR3 length is 19 residues. Per germline, CDR1 SGHVS and CDR2 FQNEAQ. The germline V and J ends were trimmed by 7 bases and 0 bases, with 24 bases remaining between them. The complete variable domain, with remaining parts taken from reference TRBV7-8 and TRBJ1-4, reads GAGVSQSPRYKVAKRGQDVALRCDPISGHVSLFWYQQALGQGPEFLTYFQNEAQLDKSGLPSDRFFAERPEGSVSTLKIQRTQQEDSAVYLCASTLSPGHRRATNEKLFFGSGTQLSVL.